The 5 T cell receptor beta chains below were found in one sample sequenced in a study of CD8 T cells in ankylosing spondylitis. Study-wide results and limits: Seemingly distinctive of ankylosing spondylitis blood was a TCR beta motif formed by eight highly homologous variants.

Their cognate antigens are unknown. TCRdb passed the 5' RACE reads through MiXCR, listing each CDR3 protein once. The table records approximately 400,000 distinct CDR3 sequences, approximately 17% of them present only once. Sequencing was carried out using blood, either unsorted or a sorted T cell fraction (not recorded which). Source of these receptors: a male donor with ankylosing spondylitis.

The J gene is TRBJ1-2, the V gene TRBV6-1; no definite D call. The CDR3 is made up of 16 amino acids. Deletions cut 3 bases from V and 4 bases from J, with 18 bases between. CDR1 MNHNS and CDR2 SASEGT come from the germline V gene. The CDR3 here is CASSEDRLIVPYGYTF. The CDR3 DNA is TGTGCCAGCAGTGAGGACCGCTTGATCGTGCCCTATGGCTACACCTTC.

The V call is TRBV18, the J call TRBJ1-1, with D tentatively TRBD1 (5 bases). Germline V gene sequence: CDR1 KGHSH, CDR2 LQKENI. The CDR3 spans 17 residues. V was pared by 6 bases and J by 1 base, with 21 bases between. In DNA form, the CDR3 reads TGTGCCAGCTCGCGGACCTGGACTCAAAGGGGGAACACTGAAGCTTTCTTT. Protein sequence: CASSRTWTQRGNTEAFF.

The chain uses TRBV7-2 and TRBJ1-2, with 7 bases matching TRBD1. The CDR3 contains 14 residues. Germline assignment: CDR1 SGHTA and CDR2 FQGNSA. V trimming: 2 bases; J trimming: 7 bases; junction bases outside the gene matches: 7. The CDR3 protein is CASSLSQGFAGYTF. The CDR3 region has the DNA TGTGCCAGCAGCTTATCACAGGGGTTCGCTGGCTACACCTTC.

The CDR3 region has the DNA TGTGCCAGCAGCTCCCACCCCCCGACGAGCTCCTACGAGCAGTACTTC. This gives the protein CASSSHPPTSSYEQYF. This sequence joins TRBV7-8 and TRBJ2-7, with unresolved D. V was clipped by 4 bases and J by 0 bases, with 16 bases between them. Germline CDR1 reads SGHVS; CDR2 reads FQNEAQ. This CDR3 contains 16 residues.

This clonotype was picked up a small number of times. V and J are TRBV7-3 and TRBJ2-1; D tentatively fits TRBD1 or TRBD2 (5 bases each). The V end was cut by 1 base, the J end by 9 bases, with 7 bases between. Germline V gene lookup returns CDR1 SGHTA and CDR2 FQGTGA. CDR3 length: 12 residues. CDR3 sequence (DNA): TGTGCCAGCAGCTTAATGGGGACTGAGCAGTTCTTC. Amino acids: CASSLMGTEQFF.